These 26 T cell receptor beta chains were all obtained from the same sample, sequenced in a study of cytomegalovirus exposure and HLA in healthy donors. With 60 Vbeta and 13 Jbeta primers, the PCR was carried out. The data were produced by immunoSEQ multiplex PCR, yet TCRdb's version contains in-frame clones alone and is incomplete. This table has about 130,000 clones, about 85% appearing once. Sample: PBMCs. The receptors derive from a boy between 10 and 17 years old in good health and CMV-seronegative.

The J gene is TRBJ2-3, the V gene TRBV5-6, with 10 bases identical to TRBD2. J lost 7 bases, V lost 5 bases, and 10 bases had no gene match. Germline values: CDR1 SGHDT, CDR2 YYEEEE. This CDR3 is 15 amino acids long. The CDR3 sequence is CASSLAGGLTNTQYF. CDR3 in DNA: TGTGCCAGCAGTTTAGCGGGAGGTCTTACGAATACGCAGTATTTT.

The CDR3 protein is CAIRDRGTDTQYF. The CDR3 bases are TGTGCCATCAGGGACAGGGGCACAGATACGCAGTATTTT. The chain recombines TRBV10-3 with TRBJ2-3, with 8 bases identical to TRBD1. The CDR3 spans 13 residues. V gave up 6 bases and J gave up 1 base; unmatched junction bases: 0. CDR1 ENHRY and CDR2 SYGVKD come from the germline V gene.

The chain couples TRBV5-1 to TRBJ1-3, with TRBD1 matching 11 bases. The CDR3 is 15 amino acids. Per the germline V gene, CDR1 is SGHRS and CDR2 is YFSETQ. The V gene end was trimmed by 5 bases and the J gene end by 7 bases; junction bases not matched to a gene: 8. The CDR3 DNA reads TGCGCCAGCAGACCCGGACAGGGGGCAGGGAACACCATATATTTT. Amino acids: CASRPGQGAGNTIYF.

V usage is TRBV2 and J usage is TRBJ1-1, with 7 bases identical to TRBD1. The CDR3 is 13 residues long. Germline V gene sequence: CDR1 SNHLY, CDR2 FYNNEI. V lost 5 bases to trimming and J lost 2 bases; unmatched junction nucleotides: 2. The CDR3 sequence: CASSRDSNTEAFF. The CDR3 coding sequence is TGTGCCAGCAGTCGGGACAGCAACACTGAAGCTTTCTTT.

The rearrangement joins TRBV6-6 to TRBJ1-1, with unresolved D. CDR1 is MNHNY, CDR2 SVGAGI, per germline (reference sequence). The CDR3 covers 11 residues. Trimming removed 7 bases at V and 5 bases at J, with 8 bases between. CDR3 loop: CASTLNTEAFF. The CDR3 coding sequence is TGTGCCAGCACTCTTAATACTGAAGCTTTCTTT.

This chain links TRBV4-3 with TRBJ1-1; D may be TRBD1 (5 bases). Germline CDR1 and CDR2: LGHNA and YSLEER. Trimming left V 0 bases short and J 4 bases short, with 9 bases between. The CDR3 length is 14 residues. CDR3 DNA sequence: TGCGCCAGCAGCCAAGATGGAGGGGCCACTGAAGCTTTCTTT. This translates into CASSQDGGATEAFF.

This clone has only one observation. The genes are TRBV30 and TRBJ2-2; TRBD2 aligns across 10 bases. Germline lookup yields CDR1 GTSNPN and CDR2 SVGIG (reference sequence). V lost 1 base and J lost 0; bases outside the gene matches: 2. The CDR3 has 16 residues. The CDR3 loop reads CAWSAGLAPNTGELFF. The CDR3 DNA sequence: TGTGCCTGGAGTGCGGGACTAGCGCCGAACACCGGGGAGCTGTTTTTT.

The chain uses TRBV4-1 and TRBJ1-2; possibly TRBD1 for D (5 bases). V shed 2 bases and J shed 4 bases, with 14 bases lying between them. Per the germline V gene, CDR1 is MGHRA and CDR2 is YSYEKL. The CDR3 sequence is 15 residues long. The CDR3: CASSQQDSLTYGYTF. In nucleotides, the CDR3 is TGCGCCAGCAGCCAACAAGACAGCCTTACCTATGGCTACACCTTC.

The J gene is TRBJ1-1, the V gene TRBV5-5; no firm D call. Germline V gives CDR1 SGHKS, CDR2 YYEKEE (reference sequence). Trimming took 1 base from V and 10 from J, leaving 14 bases between them. CDR3 length: 13 residues. The CDR3: CASSLNLEGAAFF. The CDR3 DNA is TGTGCCAGCAGCTTGAATCTTGAGGGCGCAGCTTTCTTT.

V and J are TRBV13 and TRBJ2-1; 10 nucleotides line up with TRBD2. The J segment lost 0 bases and the V segment lost 4 bases, leaving 3 bases of the junction unmatched. Germline V CDR1 and CDR2: PRHDT, FYEKMQ (reference sequence). This CDR3 is 16 amino acids long. CDR3 coding DNA: TGTGCCAGCAGCTCCTCTAGCGGGAGCTCCTACAATGAGCAGTTCTTC. It yields the protein CASSSSSGSSYNEQFF.

The chain links TRBV9 to TRBJ1-1, with 8 bases identical to TRBD1. Trimming took 3 bases from V and 6 from J; bases not matched to a gene: 16. CDR1 and CDR2 from the germline V gene are SGDLS and YYNGEE. The CDR3 runs 17 residues. The CDR3 region is CASSGRTAGGESPEAFF. The CDR3 region has the DNA TGTGCCAGCAGCGGACGAACAGCAGGGGGCGAAAGCCCTGAAGCTTTCTTT.

This CDR3 reads CASGLGLAGNEQFF. The CDR3 nucleotides are TGTGCTAGTGGTTTGGGACTAGCGGGCAATGAGCAGTTCTTC. The chain carries TRBV12-5 and TRBJ2-1, with TRBD2 matching 10 bases. Germline lookup yields CDR1 LGHNT and CDR2 FRNRAP. This CDR3 is built from 14 residues. After removal of 1 base from V and 6 bases from J, the junction contained 0 bases not matched to a gene. Combining the CDR3 with reference TRBV12-5 and TRBJ2-1 gives the whole variable domain DARVTQTPRHKVTEMGQEVTMRCQPILGHNTVFWYRQTMMQGLELLAYFRNRAPLDDSGMPKDRFSAEMPDATLATLKIQPSEPRDSAVYFCASGLGLAGNEQFFGPGTRLTVL.

The genes are TRBV7-9 and TRBJ2-5; maybe TRBD1 (6 bases). The CDR3 covers 13 residues. The V end was cut by 6 bases, the J end by 3 bases, with 11 bases between. Germline values: CDR1 SEHNR, CDR2 FQNEAQ (reference sequence). CDR3 residues: CASRATGKETQYF. The CDR3 DNA reads TGTGCCAGCAGGGCTACAGGGAAAGAGACCCAGTACTTC. Filled out from reference TRBV7-9 and TRBJ2-5, the complete variable domain reads DTGVSQNPRHKITKRGQNVTFRCDPISEHNRLYWYRQTLGQGPEFLTYFQNEAQLEKSRLLSDRFSAERPKGSFSTLEIQRTEQGDSAMYLCASRATGKETQYFGPGTRLLVL.

The chain has TRBV6-5 and TRBJ2-3; a weak D match, TRBD1 (6 bases). Trimming took off 6 bases at V and 6 bases at J, with 13 bases between the two ends. This CDR3 has 13 amino acids. Looked up from germline, CDR1 is MNHEY and CDR2 is SVGAGI. This chain's CDR3 is CASSIERGDTQYF. DNA of the CDR3: TGTGCCAGCAGCATCGAAAGGGGGGATACGCAGTATTTT.

V gene TRBV9 combines with J gene TRBJ2-1; TRBD1 agrees at 9 bases. This CDR3 has 15 residues. V shed 2 bases, J shed 6 bases, and the junction held 6 bases outside the gene matches. Looked up from germline, CDR1 is SGDLS and CDR2 is YYNGEE. CDR3 loop: CASSVKGQGINEQFF. CDR3 coding DNA: TGTGCCAGCAGCGTTAAGGGACAGGGTATCAATGAGCAGTTCTTC. The entire variable domain, with the rest obtained from reference TRBV9 and TRBJ2-1, is as follows: DSGVTQTPKHLITATGQRVTLRCSPRSGDLSVYWYQQSLDQGLQFLIQYYNGEERAKGNILERFSAQQFPDLHSELNLSSLELGDSALYFCASSVKGQGINEQFFGPGTRLTVL.

V usage is TRBV14 and J usage is TRBJ2-7; 9 nucleotides match TRBD2. This CDR3 is 15 amino acids long. V gave up 5 bases and J gave up 4 bases; unmatched junction bases: 9. Germline loops: CDR1 SGHDN, CDR2 FVKESK. The CDR3 is CASSYRGTSLYEQYF. The DNA of the CDR3 is TGTGCCAGCAGCTATCGAGGGACTAGCCTGTACGAGCAGTACTTC.

The genes are TRBV19 and TRBJ2-7; 9 bases are shared with TRBD1. The germline V gene encodes CDR1 LNHDA and CDR2 SQIVND (reference sequence). J gave up 5 bases and V 3 bases, and 2 bases lay outside the gene matches. The CDR3 sequence is 13 residues long. Here the CDR3 reads CASSMDRGDEQYF. The DNA for the CDR3 is TGTGCCAGTAGTATGGACAGGGGAGACGAGCAGTACTTC.

The V and J genes are TRBV6-5 and TRBJ2-2; tentative D call: TRBD1 (5 bases). Germline CDR1 is MNHEY and CDR2 is SVGAGI. This CDR3 spans 15 amino acids. Deletions cut 6 bases from V and 0 bases from J, with 11 bases between. The CDR3 sequence is CASRKTVSNTGELFF. In nucleotides, the CDR3 is TGTGCCAGCAGGAAGACAGTATCGAACACCGGGGAGCTGTTTTTT.

This chain's CDR3 is CASSQDRGGSGGYTF. Here the CDR3 DNA reads TGCGCCAGCAGCCAAGATAGAGGAGGGTCGGGTGGCTACACCTTC. This chain connects TRBV4-3 to TRBJ1-2; D gene uncertain. V was pared by 0 bases and J by 7 bases, with 15 bases between. The CDR3 totals 15 residues. The V gene's germline CDR1 is LGHNA and CDR2 YSLEER.

This chain uses TRBV27 with TRBJ2-1; 7 bases match TRBD1. The junction had 7 bases not matched to a gene; V was cut back by 3 bases and J by 5 bases. The CDR3 extends over 15 amino acids. Germline CDR1 reads MNHEY; CDR2 reads SMNVEV (reference sequence). This CDR3 reads CASSLRGPTDNEQFF. CDR3 DNA: TGTGCCAGCAGTTTGAGGGGGCCAACGGACAATGAGCAGTTCTTC.

The rearrangement links TRBV7-8 to TRBJ2-5, with a weak D call TRBD2 (6 bases). The CDR3 is made up of 16 amino acids. Germline V CDR1 and CDR2: SGHVS, FQNEAQ. V gave up 4 bases and J gave up 5 bases, with 20 bases separating them. In DNA form, the CDR3 reads TGTGCCAGCAGCTCCACTAGCTCCATCCGTCGTGAGACCCAGTACTTC. It encodes CASSSTSSIRRETQYF.

This clone showed up just a few times. This sequence joins TRBV21-1 and TRBJ2-6; the listed D gene, TRBD1, was not tested against the DNA. TRBV21-1 is given as a pseudogene. This CDR3 is 17 amino acids long. The CDR3 sequence is CASSKPTGDSGANVLTF. CDR3 bases: TGTGCCAGCAGCAAACCGACAGGGGACTCTGGGGCCAACGTCCTGACTTTC.

This chain joins TRBV10-3 and TRBJ2-7; D ambiguous. Germline lookup yields CDR1 ENHRY and CDR2 SYGVKD. The CDR3 runs 17 residues. The V and J ends lost 2 bases and 1 base respectively, with 18 bases between them. CDR3 in DNA: TGTGCCATCAGTGAGGTCAGGTCTCTAAAGCCTTCCTACGAGCAGTACTTC. Translated, it gives CAISEVRSLKPSYEQYF.

The genes are TRBV7-9 and TRBJ2-7; TRBD2 is a possible D gene (6 bases). CDR1 and CDR2 from the germline V gene are SEHNR and FQNEAQ (reference sequence). Trimming removed 0 bases from V and 0 bases from J, with 12 bases in between. CDR3 length: 16 amino acids. As DNA, the CDR3 is TGTGCCAGCAGCTTAGCGGGGGGTTTTGTCTCCTACGAGCAGTACTTC. Protein product: CASSLAGGFVSYEQYF.

The rearrangement joins TRBV19 to TRBJ1-1; 8 bases fit TRBD1. CDR3 length: 16 amino acids. CDR1 and CDR2 from the germline V gene are LNHDA and SQIVND (reference sequence). Trimming took 7 bases from V and 1 from J; bases not matched to a gene: 11. Here the CDR3 DNA reads TGTGCCAGTACTTTAAGCACAGGGGGAGGGAACACTGAAGCTTTCTTT. Protein product: CASTLSTGGGNTEAFF. Together with reference TRBV19 and TRBJ1-1, the CDR3 gives the full variable domain: DGGITQSPKYLFRKEGQNVTLSCEQNLNHDAMYWYRQDPGQGLRLIYYSQIVNDFQKGDIAEGYSVSREKKESFPLTVTSAQKNPTAFYLCASTLSTGGGNTEAFFGQGTRLTVV.

The chain combines TRBV6-5 with TRBJ1-2; no clear D gene. The germline V gene encodes CDR1 MNHEY and CDR2 SVGAGI. CDR3 length: 12 amino acids. With 5 bases removed from V and 1 base from J, the gap between germline ends came to 5 bases. CDR3: CASSGLNYGYTF. DNA of the CDR3: TGTGCCAGCAGTGGACTTAACTATGGCTACACCTTC.